There are many counts of the clone carrying this TCR beta chain. The antigen is undetermined. These data belong to a study of metastatic and nonmetastatic thyroid tumors. About the study: Comparison of repertoires was carried out across blood and tumor or nodule tissue from malignant and benign thyroid patients. Study findings and constraints: Malignant thyroid tumors reportedly exceeded benign nodules significantly in TCR beta diversity, with the difference appearing in blood and tumor.

As handled by the study authors: Researchers built a distant-metastasis classifier for papillary thyroid cancer that drew on CDR3 differences across clinicopathological groups. With MiXCR, TCRdb called clones anew from the PCR reads. The V and J calls come from TCRdb's annotation, not from the publication. Among about 31,000 clones listed, under 20% were seen once. V was trimmed by 3 bases and J by 6 bases, leaving 17 bases between them. Germline V gives CDR1 GTSNPN, CDR2 SVGIG (reference sequence). The CDR3 has 15 amino acids. No treatment of any kind had been given to any patient before thyroid surgery.

The clonotype was recovered from a female donor with papillary thyroid cancer or a benign thyroid nodule (not recorded which). Some clones in this sample may be carry-over from other donors' samples. The gene calls are TRBV30 and TRBJ2-2; no firm D call. Source material: blood. CDR3 DNA: TGTGCCTGGAGACTGAGAGATATCTTCCCCGGGGAGCTGTTTTTT. Translated: CAWRLRDIFPGELFF.